This T cell receptor beta chain originates from a study of T-cell memory formation after mild COVID-19 (dated by TCRdb to the early 2020s). For the study in its entirety: Most TCR sequence clusters were specific to one of the two donors. Two young, previously healthy adult volunteers made up the cohort, one male and one female. In a couple of donors, T-cell clones that expanded and contracted after mild COVID-19 were tracked by sequencing TCRalpha and TCRbeta repertoires over time.

Sequencing used an Illumina NovaSeq 6000. Using 5'RACE with constant-segment primers, TCRalpha and TCRbeta cDNA libraries were constructed, with sample barcodes and unique molecular identifiers added in the process. RNA was extracted from every sample with Trizol reagent. The libraries were amplified in two PCR steps, and the second step added a second sample barcode and Illumina TruSeq adapters. Sequencing of libraries was performed on an Illumina NovaSeq with 2 x 150 bp paired-end reads. In the source study's methods: With migec v1.2.7, reads were demultiplexed and then collapsed into UMI-guided consensus sequences. Using mixcr v2.1.11, the UMI consensuses were aligned to TRA and TRB V and J templates and assembled into clonotypes. Clonotypes were classified as expanded or contracted when called significant by both edgeR and NoisET, with noise models trained on biological replicates. For edgeR calls, a false discovery rate-adjusted p below 0.01 and a log2 fold-change threshold of 1 were applied. As an exploratory analysis of dynamics, PCA with hierarchical clustering was applied to max-normalized trajectories of the 1000 most abundant clonotypes. The CD4 or CD8 phenotype of responding clones was assigned using the separately sequenced CD4+ and CD8+ repertoires. Using fastp trimming at Q25 and MiXCR clonotype assembly, TCRdb reanalyzed the public sequencing data and kept in-frame beta chains. CDR3 protein duplicates are merged, each entry listing the most common genes and DNA. The V and J calls here are based on TCRdb, not the publication. The sample table shows 470,000 or so distinct CDR3 sequences, and around 25% are seen once. Roughly an eighth of the sample comes from the top ten.

Ficoll-Paque density gradient centrifugation was the method used to isolate PBMCs. As for this clonotype: No antigen is known for it. There are no base qualities to consult, and no much larger clone falls within one base.

Here is what the overall study found, with its caveats: Only two mild cases were covered by the study, and larger cohorts that include severe cases with pre-infection samples were considered necessary. The second-wave clones that peaked on day 37 were not confirmed to be SARS-CoV-2 specific. Balanced CD4/CD8 phenotypes were observed for clones contracting from day 15 to 85, whereas a bias towards CD4+ was observed for a second wave of clones expanding from day 15 to 37. Contracting CD4+ clones were found mainly in CM and EM memory subsets, while CD8+ clones were enriched in EMRA. The detection of some responding clones in pre-infection memory suggests that pre-existing cross-reactive memory T cells joined the SARS-CoV-2 response.

The sequenced material came from PBMCs or a T cell subset sorted from them (not recorded which). The origin of this receptor is an adult woman who had mild COVID-19 (a few samples of this study predate the infection). The sample titles of this study are shuffled in the database, so cell type and time point are left out; the donor was told from shared clones.

CDR3 reads: CAWRLQGPSYTF. The nucleotide sequence is TGTGCCTGGAGGCTACAGGGGCCCTCCTACACCTTC. The chain is assembled from TRBV30 and TRBJ1-2, with 7 central nucleotides matching TRBD1. The germline V gene (reference sequence) sets CDR1 to GTSNPN and CDR2 to SVGIG. Compared with germline, V lacks 3 bases and J lacks 10 bases; bases without a gene match: 8. From the cysteine up to the phenylalanine, the CDR3 has a length of 12 residues. Only the CDR3 region is kept as DNA, spanning 36 bases read in frame from base 1. Reference TRBV30 and TRBJ1-2 proteins supply the regions before and after the CDR3; the full variable domain is: SQTIHQWPATLVQPVGSPLSLECTVEGTSNPNLYWYRQAAGRGLQLLFYSVGIGQISSEVPQNLSASRPQDRQFILSSKKLLLSDSGFYLCAWRLQGPSYTFGSGTRLTVV.